The TCR beta chain under discussion was sequenced for a study of OX40 agonist ivuxolimab in advanced cancers. For the wider study: The costimulatory receptor OX40 (CD134) was targeted by ivuxolimab, a fully human IgG2 agonistic monoclonal antibody. Intravenous ivuxolimab was administered to patients every 2 weeks at six dose levels: 0.01, 0.1, 0.3, 1.5, 3 and 10 mg/kg. Among the approximately 50 dose-escalation patients, some 20 had hepatocellular carcinoma, 15 melanoma, 9 renal cell carcinoma and 9 head and neck cancer. In the dose-escalation cohort, around four fifths of patients were male, and the mean age was approximately 55 years, with a range of 23 to 79. Patients were allowed to have had prior anti-PD-1, anti-PD-L1 or anti-CTLA-4 therapy, and 40% of the dose-escalation patients had previously received checkpoint inhibitors. Partial responses were achieved by three dose-escalation patients, of whom one had hepatocellular carcinoma and two had cutaneous melanoma. Peripheral TCRbeta sequencing was intended to test whether TCR sequence diversity was altered and clonal T-cell expansion was caused by ivuxolimab. The monotherapy dose-escalation portion (N of about 52 patients) of the phase I ivuxolimab trial is reported in the paper. Overall study results and their limits: Low levels of normalized T-cell clonal expansion were also seen in some nonresponding patients. In the 0.1-3.0 mg/kg groups, partial responders had among the lowest normalized peripheral clonal expansion, particularly in CD8+ T cells. After ivuxolimab, CD8+ T cells had more expanded clones than CD4+ T cells on average. Clonal expansion of both CD4+ and CD8+ blood T cells was observed from baseline to week 6 at doses 0.1 to 3.0 mg/kg. Which antigens the clonally expanded peripheral T cells were specific for was not determined.

The trial excluded patients who had a history of autoimmune disease or were on systemic immunosuppression. Peripheral blood for TCR sequencing was collected from all dose cohorts at baseline, on cycle 4 day 1, and on cycle 7 day 1. The samples were taken from a phase I, first-in-human, multicenter, open-label dose-escalation trial of ivuxolimab. Adults with locally advanced or metastatic melanoma, renal cell, hepatocellular, or head and neck squamous cell carcinoma were enrolled in the trial. Before TCR sequencing, CD4+ T cells and CD8+ T cells were sorted from peripheral blood as separate populations. For sequencing of the TCRbeta CDR3 region, genomic DNA was extracted from the sorted cells. The immunoSEQ Assay was used to sequence the TCRbeta CDR3 regions. Not all clones reach the TCRdb copy of this immuneACCESS table, which keeps in-frame sequences only. Checked studies attribute under half of the gap to unresolved V genes and leave the rest unexplained. Present in this sample are about 64,000 clones, roughly 80% of which were seen just once. The ten largest clones capture roughly 5.2% of the sample.

The germline V gene gives CDR1 as SGHTA and CDR2 as FQGNSA. V sheds 1 base and J sheds 5 bases, leaving 9 bases between their ends. Including the terminal cysteine and phenylalanine, the CDR3 comprises 13 residues. Only the CDR3 region is kept as DNA, spanning 39 bases read in frame from base 1. This clone has only a few counts. This receptor's antigen is unknown. No base-level quality is on record; no much larger clone is a single base apart. Sequenced here: CD4+ or CD8+ T cells sorted from blood, sampled in a trial of the OX40 agonist ivuxolimab. Recombination connected TRBV7-2 to TRBJ2-7; no D gene can be assigned with confidence. This clonotype originated in an adult with an advanced solid tumor such as melanoma, head and neck, liver or kidney cancer. The CDR3 corresponds to CASSLGLLDEQYF. The nucleotides read TGTGCCAGCAGCTTAGGATTATTGGACGAGCAGTACTTC.